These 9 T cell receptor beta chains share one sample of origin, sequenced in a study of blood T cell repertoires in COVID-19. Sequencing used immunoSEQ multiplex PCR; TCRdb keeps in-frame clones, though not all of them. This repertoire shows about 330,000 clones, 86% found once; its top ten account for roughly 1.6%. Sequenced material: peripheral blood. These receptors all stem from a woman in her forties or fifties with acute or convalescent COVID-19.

The CDR3 DNA sequence: TGTGCCACCAGTGATTCCCGAGACAGGGTTAATGAAAAACTGTTTTTT. It encodes CATSDSRDRVNEKLFF. The V call is TRBV24-1, the J call TRBJ1-4; the match to TRBD1 covers 7 bases. Germline V gene data show CDR1 as KGHDR and CDR2 as SFDVKD. The length of the CDR3 is 16 residues. Germline trimming cut 2 bases from V and 4 bases from J; bases unmatched to any gene: 6.

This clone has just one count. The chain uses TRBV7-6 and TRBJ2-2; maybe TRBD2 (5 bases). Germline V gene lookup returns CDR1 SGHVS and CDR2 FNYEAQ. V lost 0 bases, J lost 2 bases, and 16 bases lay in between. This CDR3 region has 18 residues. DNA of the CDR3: TGTGCCAGCAGCTTAGCGCCTAGCTCGAGTGAAAACACCGGGGAGCTGTTTTTT. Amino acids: CASSLAPSSSENTGELFF.

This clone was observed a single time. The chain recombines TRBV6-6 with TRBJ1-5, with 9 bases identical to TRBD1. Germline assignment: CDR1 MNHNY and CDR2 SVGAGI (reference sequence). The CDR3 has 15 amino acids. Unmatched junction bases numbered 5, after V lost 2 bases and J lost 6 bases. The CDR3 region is CASSYRRQGGQPQHF. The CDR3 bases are TGTGCCAGCAGTTACCGTAGACAGGGGGGTCAGCCCCAGCATTTT.

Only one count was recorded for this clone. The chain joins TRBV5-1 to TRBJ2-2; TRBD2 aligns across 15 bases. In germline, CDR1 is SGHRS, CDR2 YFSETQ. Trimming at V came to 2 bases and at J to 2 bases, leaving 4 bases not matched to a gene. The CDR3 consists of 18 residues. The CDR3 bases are TGCGCCAGCAGCTTCGGACTAGCGGGAGGGCCCAACACCGGGGAGCTGTTTTTT. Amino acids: CASSFGLAGGPNTGELFF.

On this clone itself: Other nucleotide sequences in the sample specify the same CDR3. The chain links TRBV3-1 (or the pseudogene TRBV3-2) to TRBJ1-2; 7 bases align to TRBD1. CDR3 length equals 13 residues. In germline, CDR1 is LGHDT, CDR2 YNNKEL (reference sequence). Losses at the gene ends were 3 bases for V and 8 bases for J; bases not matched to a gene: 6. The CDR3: CASSQLTGRGYTF. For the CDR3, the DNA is TGTGCCAGCAGCCAGTTGACAGGGCGAGGCTACACCTTC.

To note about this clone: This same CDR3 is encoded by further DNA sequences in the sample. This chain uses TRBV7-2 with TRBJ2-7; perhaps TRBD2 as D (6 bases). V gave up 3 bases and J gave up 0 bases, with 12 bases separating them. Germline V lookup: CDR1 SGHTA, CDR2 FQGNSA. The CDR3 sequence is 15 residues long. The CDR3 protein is CASSLVSGSSYEQYF. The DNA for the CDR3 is TGTGCCAGCAGCTTGGTCTCCGGGAGCTCCTACGAGCAGTACTTC. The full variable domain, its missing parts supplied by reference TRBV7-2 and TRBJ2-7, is GAGVSQSPSNKVTEKGKDVELRCDPISGHTALYWYRQSLGQGLEFLIYFQGNSAPDKSGLPSDRFSAERTGGSVSTLTIQRTQQEDSAVYLCASSLVSGSSYEQYFGPGTRLTVT.

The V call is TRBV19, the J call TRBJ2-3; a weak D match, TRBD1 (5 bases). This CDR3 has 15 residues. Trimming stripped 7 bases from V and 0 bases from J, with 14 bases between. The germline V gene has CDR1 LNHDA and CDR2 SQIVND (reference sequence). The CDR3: CASTLWGSSTDTQYF. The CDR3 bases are TGTGCCAGTACCCTATGGGGCTCCAGCACAGATACGCAGTATTTT.

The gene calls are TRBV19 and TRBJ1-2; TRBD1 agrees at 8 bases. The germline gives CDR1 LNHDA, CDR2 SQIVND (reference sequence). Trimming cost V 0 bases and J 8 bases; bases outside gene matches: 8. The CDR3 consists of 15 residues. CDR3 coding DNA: TGTGCCAGTAGTATAGATCCTCAGGGGGCGTCGGGCTACACCTTC. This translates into CASSIDPQGASGYTF.

The chain's CDR3 is CASSRGTNNEKLFF. CDR3 nucleotides: TGTGCCAGCAGTAGGGGCACGAATAATGAAAAACTGTTTTTT. The chain is built from TRBV5-8 and TRBJ1-4, with TRBD1 as a possible D gene (5 bases). The CDR3 runs 14 residues. The germline V and J ends were trimmed by 5 bases and 4 bases, with 12 bases remaining between them. Germline V gene sequence: CDR1 SGHTS, CDR2 YDEGEE.